The source of this T cell receptor (beta chain) is a study of T cells in localized non-small cell lung cancer. Only in-frame clones appear in the TCRdb table, and some are missing; sequencing was by immunoSEQ multiplex PCR. This table has some 55,000 clones, around four fifths appearing once. General study results and limits: Detection in adjacent lung was observed for a median around 59 of the top 100 tumor clones. Uninvolved adjacent lung showed peak T cell clonality, exceeding tumor.

This CDR3 is 14 amino acids long. Trimming took off 2 bases at V and 3 bases at J, with 13 bases between the two ends. The V gene's germline CDR1 is GTSNPN and CDR2 SVGIG (reference sequence). Details on this clone: Its target is unknown.

The source is a female donor at least 60 years old with stage II squamous cell lung carcinoma. Specimen: peripheral blood, collected before any cancer treatment. J is TRBJ1-2 and V is TRBV30; no firm D call. The CDR3 protein is CAWSPTEPHYGYTF. CDR3 nucleotide sequence: TGTGCCTGGAGTCCTACTGAGCCTCACTATGGCTACACCTTC.